The T cell receptor (beta chain) under discussion was sequenced for a study of blood T cell repertoires in COVID-19. Across the study: Spain, Italy and the United States supplied samples that represented acute and convalescent COVID-19. T cells, B-cell-depleted T cells, or PBMCs provided the cDNA or gDNA that served as material.

The CDR3 runs 13 residues. Between the trimmed V and J ends, which lost 6 bases and 5 bases, there was a span of 13 bases. Germline V gene data show CDR1 as MDHEN and CDR2 as SYDVKM. How the authors handled the data: Nucleated cell counts were estimated from reference gene primer amplification. Data came from immunoSEQ multiplex PCR; TCRdb stores just in-frame clones and leaves some out. V and J calls plus clone size are reproduced from that table; the DNA served to infer D and trimming. The repertoire has about 210,000 clones, around 80% of them found once; the top ten carry about 13%. The chain has TRBV28 and TRBJ2-5; weak D call: TRBD1 (7 bases). Sequencing used peripheral blood. The source of this sequence is a human donor in a cohort sampled during active COVID-19. CDR3 loop: CASRPGGRETQYF. The CDR3 DNA follows: TGTGCCAGCAGACCAGGGGGGAGGGAGACCCAGTACTTC.